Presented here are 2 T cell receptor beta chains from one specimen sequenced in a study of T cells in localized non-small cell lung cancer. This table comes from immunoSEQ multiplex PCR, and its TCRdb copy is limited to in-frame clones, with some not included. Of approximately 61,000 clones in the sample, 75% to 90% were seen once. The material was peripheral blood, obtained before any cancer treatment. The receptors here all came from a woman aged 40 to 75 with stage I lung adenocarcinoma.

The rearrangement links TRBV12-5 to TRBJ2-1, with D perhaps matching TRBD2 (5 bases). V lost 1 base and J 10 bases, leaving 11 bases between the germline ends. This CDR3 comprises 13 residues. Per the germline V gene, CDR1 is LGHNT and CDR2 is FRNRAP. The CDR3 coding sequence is TGTGCTAGTGGTTTGGGGAGGTCCATGGAGCAGTTCTTC. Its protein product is CASGLGRSMEQFF.

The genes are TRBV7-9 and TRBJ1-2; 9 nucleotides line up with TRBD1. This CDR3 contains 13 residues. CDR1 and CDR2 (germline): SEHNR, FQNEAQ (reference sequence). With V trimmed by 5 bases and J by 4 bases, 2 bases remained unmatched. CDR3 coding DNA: TGTGCCAGCAGCCAGGACAGGGGCTATGGCTACACCTTC. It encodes CASSQDRGYGYTF.